This T cell receptor (beta chain) originates from a study of OX40 agonist ivuxolimab in advanced cancers. The repertoire was sequenced with immunoSEQ multiplex PCR; TCRdb's copy has only in-frame clones and lacks some. The sample records 85,000 to 100,000 clones, roughly 94% being singletons. V shed 3 bases and J 4 bases; nucleotides not matched to a gene: 21. The CDR3 totals 20 residues. From germline, CDR1 is LNHDA and CDR2 SQIVND (reference sequence). Study observations and caveats: The average count of expanded clones was higher among CD8+ T cells than among CD4+.

On this clone: The antigen remains unidentified.

The origin of this receptor is an adult with an advanced solid tumor such as melanoma, head and neck, liver or kidney cancer. The chain combines TRBV19 with TRBJ2-3; TRBD1 matches at 8 bases. Sequenced here: CD4+ or CD8+ T cells sorted from blood, sampled in a trial of the OX40 agonist ivuxolimab. CDR3 coding DNA: TGTGCCAGTAGTATTGAGGCCGAGACAGGGGCGTTCAAAGGGGCAGATACGCAGTATTTT. Protein: CASSIEAETGAFKGADTQYF.